A selection of T cell receptor beta chains follows, all from one sample in a study of T cell repertoires in cytomegalovirus infection. TCRdb itself ran the reads through MiXCR, one entry per CDR3 protein. Of 550,000 to 700,000 distinct CDR3 sequences detected, 40% appear once; the ten largest clones hold 48%. Antigen specificity for these receptors is unknown. This material consisted of cultured PBMCs, taken from culture after CMV antigen stimulation. The receptors were gathered from a human donor in good health (CMV status not recorded). Some clones in this sample may be carry-over from other donors' samples. Each CDR3 is given with its conserved first and last residue. D genes are given only for firm matches. Expanded clones are given a class, and other clones once, few, many or no size at all.

D gene	CDR3 length	J gene	V gene	clone size	CDR3 DNA	CDR3 protein
.	15	TRBJ2-7	TRBV7-8	many	TGTGCCAGCAGCTTGAGGTTCAGAGAGGCCGTCGAGCAGTACTTC	CASSLRFREAVEQYF
TRBD1	15	TRBJ2-3	TRBV7-2	many	TGTGCCAGCAGCCCGGACAGGCCCAACACAGATACGCAGTATTTT	CASSPDRPNTDTQYF
.	17	TRBJ1-2	TRBV6-1	few	TGTGCCAGCAGTGTTCGCCTATCATCCCCTCCTAACTATGGCTACACCTTC	CASSVRLSSPPNYGYTF
.	10	TRBJ2-1	TRBV7-2	few	TGTGCCAGGCGGGGACGCCACCCGTTCTTC	CARRGRHPFF
TRBD2	14	TRBJ2-1	TRBV7-9	few	TGTGCCAGCAGGCCACCTAGCGGGAGTAATGAGCAGTTCTTC	CASRPPSGSNEQFF
.	15	TRBJ1-5	TRBV6-1	.	TGTGCCAGCAGTGAAGTTTTAGGGACTAGTCAGCCCCAGCATTTT	CASSEVLGTSQPQHF
.	13	TRBJ2-7	TRBV6-2/TRBV6-3	.	TGTGCCAGCATCGGACTCGCCGCCTACGAGCAGTACTTC	CASIGLAAYEQYF
TRBD2	14	TRBJ2-3	TRBV2	.	TGTGCCAGCACAATAGCGGGGGGGGTGGATACGCAGTATTTT	CASTIAGGVDTQYF
.	12	TRBJ2-7	TRBV7-9	.	TGTGCCAGCAGCTTAAAGAGCGACGAGCAGTACTTC	CASSLKSDEQYF
TRBD1	13	TRBJ1-5	TRBV6-2/TRBV6-3	few	TGTGCCAGCATGGACAGGGGCTGGGGGCCCCAGCATTTT	CASMDRGWGPQHF
TRBD1	14	TRBJ2-1	TRBV6-5	few	TGTGCCAGCAGTCGGGACAGCGCTCGGTTTGGGCAGTTCTTC	CASSRDSARFGQFF
.	14	TRBJ2-7	TRBV7-2	many	TGTGCCAGCAGCAGGATAAGACGACCCTACGAGCAGTACTTC	CASSRIRRPYEQYF
TRBD1	15	TRBJ2-7	TRBV5-1	.	TGCGCCAGCAGCTGGAGGGGACAGGGGGAGGACGAGCAGTACTTC	CASSWRGQGEDEQYF
TRBD1	16	TRBJ1-2	TRBV10-2	once	TGCGCCAGCAGTGAGTCCCGGACAGGGGTGCGCTATGGCTACACCTTC	CASSESRTGVRYGYTF
.	16	TRBJ1-6	TRBV7-2	.	TGTGCCAGCAGCTCACTAGGAGTACATACTGGTTCACCCCTCCACTTT	CASSSLGVHTGSPLHF
TRBD1	14	TRBJ2-3	TRBV29-1	.	TGCAGCGGTCGACAGGGGGCTCACACAGATACGCAGTATTTT	CSGRQGAHTDTQYF
.	15	TRBJ2-1	TRBV12-3/TRBV12-4	few	TGTGCCAGCACGCCCGACCCGGAGGGGTACAATGAGCAGTTCTTC	CASTPDPEGYNEQFF
.	21	TRBJ1-1	TRBV24-1	.	TGTGCCACCAGTGATTCCCGGCCGTGTGGGGGGCAAGTCAGCGTGAACACTGAAGCTTTCTTT	CATSDSRPCGGQVSVNTEAFF
TRBD2	12	TRBJ2-1	TRBV6-5	.	TGTGCCAGCAACAGGGCTAGCGGGGGGCAGTTCTTC	CASNRASGGQFF
TRBD1	16	TRBJ1-6	TRBV7-2	.	TGTGCCAGCAGGGACAGGAGGAGCTCCTATAATTCACCCCTCCACTTT	CASRDRRSSYNSPLHF
.	15	TRBJ2-7	TRBV20-1	.	TGCAGTGCCCCTAATGGGGCAACCGGCTCCTACGAGCAGTACTTC	CSAPNGATGSYEQYF
TRBD1	14	TRBJ1-2	TRBV7-2	many	TGTGCCAGCAGGAGAGCAGGGGGAGGCTATGGCTACACCTTC	CASRRAGGGYGYTF
.	14	TRBJ2-3	TRBV7-2	.	TGTGCCAGCAGCCCCCAAAGTCCCGCAGATACGCAGTATTTT	CASSPQSPADTQYF
TRBD1	16	TRBJ1-2	TRBV5-4	few	TGTGCCAGCAGCTTGGCCTATTCCGGGACAGGGCGCGGCTACACCTTC	CASSLAYSGTGRGYTF
TRBD1	15	TRBJ2-7	TRBV7-2	few	TGTGCCAGCAGCGCGGGGACAGGTCCATACTACGAGCAGTACTTC	CASSAGTGPYYEQYF
TRBD1	18	TRBJ2-1	TRBV6-2/TRBV6-3	few	TGTGCCAGCAGTTACCCTGGAGCGACAGGGATTATGAACAATGAGCAGTTCTTC	CASSYPGATGIMNNEQFF
.	14	TRBJ1-6	TRBV5-3	.	TGTGCCAGCAGCCTGGACACTCTAGGTTCACCCCTCCACTTT	CASSLDTLGSPLHF
.	12	TRBJ2-7	TRBV7-9	few	TGTGCCAGCAGCTCCCCCGGGGGCGAGCAGTACTTC	CASSSPGGEQYF
.	16	TRBJ2-3	TRBV12-3/TRBV12-4	once	TGTGCCAGCAGCCGCCCCGGGGTGGCTAGCACAGATACGCAGTATTTT	CASSRPGVASTDTQYF
TRBD1	17	TRBJ1-1	TRBV7-6	once	TGTGCCAGCAGCCACGGACAGGGCCCGTTCATGAACACTGAAGCTTTCTTT	CASSHGQGPFMNTEAFF
TRBD1	16	TRBJ1-5	TRBV18	.	TGTGCCAGCTCACCGGATTCGGGACAGGGGATCCAGCCCCAGCATTTT	CASSPDSGQGIQPQHF
TRBD2	15	TRBJ2-1	TRBV7-8	.	TGTGCCAGCAGCCTCGGACTAGCGGGGTGGGGTGAGCAGTTCTTC	CASSLGLAGWGEQFF
.	14	TRBJ1-5	TRBV28	.	TGTGCCAGCAGTTTATTTCCCACCGATCAGCCCCAGCATTTT	CASSLFPTDQPQHF
.	15	TRBJ2-1	TRBV7-2	few	TGTGCCAGCAGCTCCCTACCGGACTACCGCAATGAGCAGTTCTTC	CASSSLPDYRNEQFF
TRBD2	17	TRBJ2-2	TRBV5-1	.	TGCGCCAGCAGCTTGGCCCTAGCGGGAGGAAACACCGGGGAGCTGTTTTTT	CASSLALAGGNTGELFF
.	13	TRBJ1-3	TRBV7-2	.	TGTGCCAGCAGCTCGACGTACGGAAACACCATATATTTT	CASSSTYGNTIYF
TRBD2	15	TRBJ2-1	TRBV10-3	.	TGTGCCATCAGTAATAGCGGGATCTCCTACAATGAGCAGTTCTTC	CAISNSGISYNEQFF
TRBD2	19	TRBJ2-3	TRBV5-6	.	TGTGCCAGCAGCTTGGGCGGACTAGCGGGGGTAGTGGGCACAGATACGCAGTATTTT	CASSLGGLAGVVGTDTQYF
.	12	TRBJ1-5	TRBV12-3/TRBV12-4	few	TGTGCCAGCAGTTTTTCTCGGCAGCCCCAGCATTTT	CASSFSRQPQHF
.	14	TRBJ1-2	TRBV5-1	.	TGCGCCAGCAGCTTGAGGGACACGAACTATGGCTACACCTTC	CASSLRDTNYGYTF
.	17	TRBJ2-2	TRBV6-2/TRBV6-3	.	TGTGCCAGCAGTTACTCGATAGGTGACAGCTTAACCGGGGAGCTGTTTTTT	CASSYSIGDSLTGELFF
.	14	TRBJ2-2	TRBV4-1	.	TGCGCCAGCAGCCAAGAGTCGGGGGCCGGGGAGCTGTTTTTT	CASSQESGAGELFF
.	13	TRBJ1-2	TRBV11-2	.	TGTGCCAGCAGCTACAAGAAGGACTATGGCTACACCTTC	CASSYKKDYGYTF
.	14	TRBJ2-7	TRBV6-1	.	TGTGCCAGCAGTGCGGACGGATTGTCCTACGAGCAGTACTTC	CASSADGLSYEQYF
TRBD1	14	TRBJ1-5	TRBV18	.	TGTGCCAGCTCACGATCAGGGGACAGTCAGCCCCAGCATTTT	CASSRSGDSQPQHF
TRBD1	15	TRBJ1-6	TRBV7-2	once	TGTGCCAGCAGTCAGTATGGGACAGGGAATTCACCCCTCCACTTT	CASSQYGTGNSPLHF
.	12	TRBJ2-1	TRBV7-2	few	TGTGCCAGCGCCCCGGTACACAATGAGCAGTTCTTC	CASAPVHNEQFF
TRBD1	15	TRBJ2-5	TRBV5-1	few	TGCGCCAGCAGCGTCCCGACAGGGTACCAAGAGACCCAGTACTTC	CASSVPTGYQETQYF
TRBD2	16	TRBJ2-3	TRBV6-2/TRBV6-3	.	TGTGCCAGCAGTATCGGGACTAGCGGGATCCGGATTACGCAGTATTTT	CASSIGTSGIRITQYF
TRBD1	16	TRBJ2-7	TRBV6-5	.	TGTGCCAGCAGTTACATTTCCGGGACAGGGGGGTACGAGCAGTACTTC	CASSYISGTGGYEQYF
.	15	TRBJ1-5	TRBV6-5	few	TGTGCCAGCAGTTACTCTGGGAGTGGCAATCAGCCCCAGCATTTT	CASSYSGSGNQPQHF
TRBD1	14	TRBJ2-2	TRBV6-1	.	TGTGCCAGCAGTGAGACAGGGGGAAACGGGGAGCTGTTTTTT	CASSETGGNGELFF
.	12	TRBJ1-1	TRBV5-6	few	TGTGCCAGCAGCTTGACGGCCTCTGAAGCTTTCTTT	CASSLTASEAFF
TRBD2	15	TRBJ2-7	TRBV12-3/TRBV12-4	.	TGTGCCAGCAGTTTACTTCCCCCTCCTAGCGGCGAGCAGTACTTC	CASSLLPPPSGEQYF